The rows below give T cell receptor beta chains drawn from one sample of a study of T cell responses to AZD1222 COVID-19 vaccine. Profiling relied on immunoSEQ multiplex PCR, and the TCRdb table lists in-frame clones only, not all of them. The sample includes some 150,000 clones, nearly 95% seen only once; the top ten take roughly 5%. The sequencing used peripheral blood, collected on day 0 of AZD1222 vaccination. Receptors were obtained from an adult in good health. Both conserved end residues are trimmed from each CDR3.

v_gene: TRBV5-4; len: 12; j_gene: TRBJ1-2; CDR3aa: ASSFLDSPGGYT
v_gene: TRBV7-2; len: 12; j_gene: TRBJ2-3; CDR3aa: ASSTLADTDTQY
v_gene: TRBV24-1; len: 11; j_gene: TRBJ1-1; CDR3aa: ATSEPGGTEAF
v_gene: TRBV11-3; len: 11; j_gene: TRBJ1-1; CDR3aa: ASSLDTNTEAF
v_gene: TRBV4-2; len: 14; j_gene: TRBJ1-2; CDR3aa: ASSPTPWTAGYGYT
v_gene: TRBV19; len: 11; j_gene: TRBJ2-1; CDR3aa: ASSIGRNNEQF
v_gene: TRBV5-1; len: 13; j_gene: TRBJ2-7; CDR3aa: ASSHTGTVGNEQY
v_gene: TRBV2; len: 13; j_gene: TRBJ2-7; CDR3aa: ASSEPGGGSYEQY
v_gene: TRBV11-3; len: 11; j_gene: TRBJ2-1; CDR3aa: ASSLGLYNEQF
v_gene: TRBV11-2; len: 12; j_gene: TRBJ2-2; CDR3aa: ACGTSADTGELF
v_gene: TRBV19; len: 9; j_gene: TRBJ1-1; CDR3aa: ASIEGSEAF
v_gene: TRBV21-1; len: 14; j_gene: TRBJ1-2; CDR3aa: ASSKWTIGFADGYT
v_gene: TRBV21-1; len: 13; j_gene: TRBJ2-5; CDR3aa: ASSKEWGLSETQY
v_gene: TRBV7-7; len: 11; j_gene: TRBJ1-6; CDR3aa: ASSLAVNSPLH
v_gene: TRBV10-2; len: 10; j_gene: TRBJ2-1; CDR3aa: ASSVVGNEQF
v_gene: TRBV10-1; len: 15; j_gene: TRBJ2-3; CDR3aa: ASSESGIAGYTDTQY